The 3 T cell receptor beta chains below all came from one sample that was sequenced in a study of T-cell reconstitution after alpha-beta-depleted transplantation in children. Using unique molecular identifiers, the investigators prepared the TCRbeta library. Via MiXCR, TCRdb re-called the PCR reads, giving one row per CDR3 protein. The sample shows about 500,000 distinct CDR3 sequences, around a third of them seen only once. The material was PBMCs from the stem cell graft donor, obtained from the stem cell graft. These receptors all stem from a human donor who donated a stem cell graft to a child with aplastic anemia.

This chain uses TRBV15 with TRBJ2-2; unclear D gene. V was clipped by 0 bases and J by 2 bases, with 10 bases between them. The germline gives CDR1 LNHNV, CDR2 YYDKDF (reference sequence). This CDR3 region has 16 residues. The CDR3 bases are TGTGCCACCAGCAGAGATGTCACAGTAAACACCGGGGAGCTGTTTTTT. It is translated as CATSRDVTVNTGELFF.

This chain joins TRBV7-2 and TRBJ2-1; 11 positions agree with TRBD2. CDR1 is SGHTA and CDR2 is FQGNSA in the germline V gene. The CDR3 sequence is 14 residues long. Trimming removed 3 bases from V and 6 bases from J; junction bases left unmatched: 1. The CDR3 bases are TGTGCCAGCAGCTTTAGCGGGGGGGTCAATGAGCAGTTCTTC. Translation: CASSFSGGVNEQFF.

The rearrangement joins TRBV24-1 to TRBJ2-1; 12 bases match TRBD2. J was trimmed by 4 bases and V by 5 bases; bases with no gene match: 5. The CDR3 loop spans 16 amino acids. The germline gives CDR1 KGHDR, CDR2 SFDVKD. The CDR3 DNA sequence: TGTGCCACCAGTGCCATACTAGCGGGAGGTTACAATGAGCAGTTCTTC. This encodes CATSAILAGGYNEQFF.